What follows are 18 T cell receptor beta chains derived from one specimen sequenced in a study of control samples from healthy donors and cancer patients. Here immunoSEQ multiplex PCR was the method, and the copy in TCRdb shows in-frame clones only, minus some. The sample comprises tens of thousands of clones, 89% of which are singletons, and 5.5% rests with the top ten. The sequenced sample consisted of blood. The receptors here all came from a man aged 50-60 years in good health.

The chain recombines TRBV3-1 (or the pseudogene TRBV3-2) with TRBJ2-7, with D tentatively TRBD1 (6 bases). Per the germline V gene, CDR1 is LGHDT and CDR2 is YNNKEL (reference sequence). V lost 2 bases and J 4 bases, leaving 15 bases between the germline ends. CDR3 size: 15 residues. The CDR3 sequence: CASSQSGTRSYEQYF. In DNA form, the CDR3 reads TGTGCCAGCAGCCAATCCGGGACAAGGTCATACGAGCAGTACTTC.

The chain combines TRBV19 with TRBJ2-1; D perhaps matches TRBD2 (6 bases). Per the germline V gene, CDR1 is LNHDA and CDR2 is SQIVND (reference sequence). Trimming left V 1 base short and J 7 bases short, with 11 bases between. The CDR3 sequence is 14 residues long. CDR3 in DNA: TGTGCCAGTAGTATAGTGGAAGGGAGGAATGAGCAGTTCTTC. Translated: CASSIVEGRNEQFF.

The V gene is TRBV6-5, the J gene TRBJ1-1, with 7 bases matching TRBD1. Per the germline V gene, CDR1 is MNHEY and CDR2 is SVGAGI. J was trimmed by 4 bases and V by 7 bases; bases with no gene match: 6. The CDR3 consists of 13 residues. The CDR3 DNA reads as TGTGCCAGCACCAACCCAGGGGGCACTGAAGCTTTCTTT. Translated: CASTNPGGTEAFF.

The rearrangement joins TRBV19 to TRBJ2-7; perhaps TRBD2 as D (6 bases). The V gene lost 3 bases and the J gene lost 3 bases, with 12 bases spanning the gap. Per germline, CDR1 LNHDA and CDR2 SQIVND (reference sequence). The CDR3 has 14 residues. The DNA for the CDR3 is TGTGCCAGTAGTATGGGCGGGGCCCACTACGAGCAGTACTTC. This sequence encodes CASSMGGAHYEQYF.

The V call is TRBV7-9, the J call TRBJ1-1, with 9 bases identical to TRBD1. The CDR3 extends over 16 amino acids. CDR1 and CDR2 (germline): SEHNR, FQNEAQ (reference sequence). J lost 2 bases, V lost 6 bases, and 10 bases had no gene match. CDR3 sequence: CASSSGTGNPNTEAFF. The CDR3 coding sequence is TGTGCCAGCAGTTCCGGGACAGGGAACCCAAACACTGAAGCTTTCTTT.

This chain connects TRBV4-2 to TRBJ1-2, with D possibly being TRBD1 (5 bases). The germline CDR1 and CDR2 sequences are LGHNA and YNFKEQ. CDR3 length: 13 residues. Trimming removed 7 bases at V and 3 bases at J, with 12 bases between. The CDR3 here is CASNWDGDYGYTF. The CDR3 bases are TGTGCCAGCAATTGGGACGGGGACTATGGCTACACCTTC.

The genes are TRBV11-2 and TRBJ1-1, with 8 nucleotides matching TRBD1. The CDR3 is made up of 14 amino acids. The ends lost 5 bases at V and 1 base at J; junction bases unmatched: 3. Germline CDR1 SGHAT, CDR2 FQNNGV. The CDR3 region is CASSRDRTNTEAFF. CDR3 sequence (DNA): TGTGCCAGCAGCAGGGACAGGACGAACACTGAAGCTTTCTTT.

The chain links TRBV11-3 to TRBJ2-7; 8 nucleotides match TRBD1. The CDR3 loop spans 14 amino acids. Trimming cost V 5 bases and J 4 bases; bases outside gene matches: 7. Looked up from germline, CDR1 is SGHNT and CDR2 is YENEEA. In DNA form, the CDR3 reads TGTGCCAGCAGCCCCCCAGGGGGCAGGTACGAGCAGTACTTC. Amino acid sequence: CASSPPGGRYEQYF. Complete variable domain (other parts from reference TRBV11-3 and TRBJ2-7): EAGVVQSPRYKIIEKKQPVAFWCNPISGHNTLYWYLQNLGQGPELLIRYENEEAVDDSQLPKDRFSAERLKGVDSTLKIQPAELGDSAVYLCASSPPGGRYEQYFGPGTRLTVT.

Only one count was recorded for this clone. This rearrangement joins TRBV27 to TRBJ1-2; D gene uncertain. The CDR3 is 15 amino acids. V lost 6 bases and J lost 4, with 18 bases in between. The germline V gene has CDR1 MNHEY and CDR2 SMNVEV (reference sequence). CDR3 coding DNA: TGTGCCAGCAGACCAACCGGGGTTAGAAGCTATGGCTACACCTTC. Translating gives CASRPTGVRSYGYTF.

The rearrangement uses TRBV19 and TRBJ2-2; D not certain. V was trimmed by 1 base and J by 1 base, leaving 4 bases between them. Germline lookup yields CDR1 LNHDA and CDR2 SQIVND (reference sequence). The CDR3 sequence is 14 residues long. CDR3 bases: TGTGCCAGTAGTATAGCCCGGAACACCGGGGAGCTGTTTTTT. This encodes CASSIARNTGELFF.

The chain combines TRBV6-6 with TRBJ1-5; tentatively, D is TRBD1 (6 bases). The CDR3 spans 13 residues. CDR1 is MNHNY and CDR2 is SVGAGI in the germline V gene (reference sequence). With 4 bases removed from V and 6 bases from J, the gap between germline ends came to 10 bases. CDR3 region: CASSSQGSQPQHF. CDR3 DNA: TGTGCCAGCAGTTCACAGGGAAGTCAGCCCCAGCATTTT.

The chain carries TRBV7-3 and TRBJ2-5, with a tentative D call TRBD1 (6 bases). CDR3 length: 13 amino acids. The germline V gene has CDR1 SGHTA and CDR2 FQGTGA. V lost 5 bases to trimming and J lost 3 bases, with 10 bases between them. The CDR3 is CASSLHREETQYF. The CDR3 DNA sequence: TGTGCCAGCAGCCTACACAGGGAAGAGACCCAGTACTTC.

V and J are TRBV25-1 and TRBJ1-6; D gene uncertain. The V gene's germline CDR1 is MGHDK and CDR2 SYGVNS. The CDR3 totals 17 residues. The V gene lost 3 bases and the J gene lost 0 bases, with 12 bases spanning the gap. The CDR3: CASSDVRKSSYNSPLHF. The CDR3 DNA follows: TGTGCCAGCAGTGATGTTCGGAAAAGCTCCTATAATTCACCCCTCCACTTT.

The chain couples TRBV14 to TRBJ2-5; D might be TRBD1 (5 bases). This CDR3 has 13 amino acids. Trimming stripped 7 bases from V and 5 bases from J, with 14 bases between. Germline values: CDR1 SGHDN, CDR2 FVKESK. The CDR3 spells CASKGWVEETQYF. The CDR3 nucleotides are TGTGCCAGCAAGGGGTGGGTTGAGGAGACCCAGTACTTC.

The gene calls are TRBV25-1 and TRBJ2-2; D is unresolved. Germline CDR1 MGHDK, CDR2 SYGVNS. V lost 5 bases and J 5 bases, leaving 6 bases between the germline ends. The CDR3 runs to 12 residues. CDR3 region: CASSLGTGELFF. The CDR3, as DNA: TGTGCCAGCAGTCTTGGAACCGGGGAGCTGTTTTTT.

The chain carries TRBV5-4 and TRBJ1-4; D ambiguous. Germline V CDR1 and CDR2: SGHNT, YYREEE (reference sequence). This CDR3 is built from 14 residues. Trimming pared 0 bases from V and 3 bases from J, leaving 6 bases between. CDR3 DNA sequence: TGTGCCAGCAGCTTGGGCGTAGCTAATGAAAAACTGTTTTTT. This gives the protein CASSLGVANEKLFF. Full variable domain (rest looked up from reference TRBV5-4 and TRBJ1-4): ETGVTQSPTHLIKTRGQQVTLRCSSQSGHNTVSWYQQALGQGPQFIFQYYREEENGRGNFPPRFSGLQFPNYSSELNVNALELDDSALYLCASSLGVANEKLFFGSGTQLSVL.

This clone has a handful of counts. The chain links TRBV4-2 to TRBJ1-3; D is unclear. This CDR3 spans 14 amino acids. Between the trimmed V and J ends, which lost 4 bases and 4 bases, there was a span of 11 bases. Germline CDR1 LGHNA, CDR2 YNFKEQ. CDR3 in amino acids: CASSPHTSGNTIYF. The CDR3 coding sequence is TGTGCCAGCAGCCCGCACACCTCGGGAAACACCATATATTTT.

This clone appeared once. The V gene is TRBV3-1 (or the pseudogene TRBV3-2), the J gene TRBJ1-1; tentatively, D is TRBD1 (5 bases). Trimming shortened V by 2 bases and J by 8 bases, and 9 bases separated the two germline ends. In germline, CDR1 is LGHDT, CDR2 YNNKEL (reference sequence). The CDR3 is 12 amino acids. The CDR3 loop is CASSQTGSEAFF. As DNA, the CDR3 is TGTGCCAGCAGCCAAACAGGTTCGGAAGCTTTCTTT.